This T cell receptor beta chain was profiled in a study of blood T cells in healthy people across ages. CDR3 length equals 15 residues. Germline V gene data show CDR1 as SGHVS and CDR2 as FQNEAQ. V lost 5 bases and J lost 0, with 11 bases in between. Together with a sample-barcoded 5' primer, a J-beta primer mix was included in a second PCR lasting 7 to 11 cycles. TCRdb reprocessed the 5' RACE reads via MiXCR and lists one record per CDR3 protein. The table includes more than 1 million distinct CDR3 sequences, 40% to 55% detected once. The chain carries TRBV7-8 and TRBJ2-1; D remains unclear. The sequencing sample was made of blood. This TCR was recovered from a woman aged 60-75 years in good health. CDR3 protein: CASSVKHISYNEQFF. In nucleotides, the CDR3 is TGTGCCAGCAGCGTAAAGCATATCTCCTACAATGAGCAGTTCTTC.